This T cell receptor (beta chain) was retrieved from a study of response to subunit inactivated influenza vaccine. Comments on this clonotype: The target antigen is unknown.

The germline gives CDR1 GTSNPN, CDR2 SVGIG (reference sequence). The CDR3 spans 13 residues. Trimming pared 1 base from V and 7 bases from J, leaving 11 bases between. MiXCR was run by TCRdb on the RT-PCR reads, yielding one entry per CDR3 protein. The profile covers over 450,000 distinct CDR3 sequences, with 10% to 15% appearing a single time and around 12% taken by the ten largest. Study conclusions and caveats: The authors suggested that few new T cells are recruited per seasonal influenza vaccination.

Here the sequenced sample was PBMCs from blood, taken 40 to 50 days after vaccination. The sequence derives from a man aged 50-59 years who received an inactivated influenza vaccine. The chain uses TRBV30 and TRBJ2-1; maybe TRBD2 (6 bases). CDR3: CAWSEGTWNEQFF. The CDR3 coding sequence is TGTGCCTGGAGTGAAGGGACTTGGAATGAGCAGTTCTTC.